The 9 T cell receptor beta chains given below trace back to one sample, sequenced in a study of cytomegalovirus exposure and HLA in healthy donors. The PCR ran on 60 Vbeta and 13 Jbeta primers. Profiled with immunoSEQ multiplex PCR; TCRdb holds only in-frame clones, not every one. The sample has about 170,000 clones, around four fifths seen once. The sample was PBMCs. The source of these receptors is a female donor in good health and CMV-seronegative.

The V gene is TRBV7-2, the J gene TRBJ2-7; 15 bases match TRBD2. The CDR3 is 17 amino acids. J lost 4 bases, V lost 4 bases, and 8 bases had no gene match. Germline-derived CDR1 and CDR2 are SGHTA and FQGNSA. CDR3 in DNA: TGTGCCAGCAGCTACAGGACTAGCGGGGGGGCCAGGTACGAGCAGTACTTC. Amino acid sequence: CASSYRTSGGARYEQYF.

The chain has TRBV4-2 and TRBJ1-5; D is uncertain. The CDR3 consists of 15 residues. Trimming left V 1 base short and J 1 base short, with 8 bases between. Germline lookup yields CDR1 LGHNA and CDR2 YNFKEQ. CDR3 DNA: TGTGCCAGCAGCCAAGGAGGTAGCAGCAATCAGCCCCAGCATTTT. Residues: CASSQGGSSNQPQHF.

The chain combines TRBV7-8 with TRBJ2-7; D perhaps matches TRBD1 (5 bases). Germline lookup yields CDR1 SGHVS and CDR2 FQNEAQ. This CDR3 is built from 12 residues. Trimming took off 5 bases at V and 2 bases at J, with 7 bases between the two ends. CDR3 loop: CASSPGTYEQYF. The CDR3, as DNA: TGTGCCAGCAGCCCAGGGACCTACGAGCAGTACTTC.

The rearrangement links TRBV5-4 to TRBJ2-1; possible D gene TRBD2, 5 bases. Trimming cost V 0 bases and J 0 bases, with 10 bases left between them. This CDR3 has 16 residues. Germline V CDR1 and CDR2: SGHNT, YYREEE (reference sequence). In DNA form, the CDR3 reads TGTGCCAGCAGCTTGGCTCGGGGTAGCTCCTACAATGAGCAGTTCTTC. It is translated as CASSLARGSSYNEQFF. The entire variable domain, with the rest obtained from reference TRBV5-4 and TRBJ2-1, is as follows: ETGVTQSPTHLIKTRGQQVTLRCSSQSGHNTVSWYQQALGQGPQFIFQYYREEENGRGNFPPRFSGLQFPNYSSELNVNALELDDSALYLCASSLARGSSYNEQFFGPGTRLTVL.

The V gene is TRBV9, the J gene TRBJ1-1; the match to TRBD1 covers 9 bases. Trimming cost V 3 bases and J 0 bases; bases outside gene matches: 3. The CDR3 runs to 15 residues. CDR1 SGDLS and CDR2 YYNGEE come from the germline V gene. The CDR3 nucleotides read TGTGCCAGCAGCGAAGGACAGGGGATGAACACTGAAGCTTTCTTT. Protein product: CASSEGQGMNTEAFF.

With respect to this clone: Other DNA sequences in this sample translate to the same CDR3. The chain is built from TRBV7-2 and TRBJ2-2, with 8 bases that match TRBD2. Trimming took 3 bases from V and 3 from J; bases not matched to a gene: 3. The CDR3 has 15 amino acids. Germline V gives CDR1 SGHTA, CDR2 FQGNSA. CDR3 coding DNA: TGTGCCAGCAGCTTGGCGGGGGGCTACACCGGGGAGCTGTTTTTT. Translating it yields CASSLAGGYTGELFF.

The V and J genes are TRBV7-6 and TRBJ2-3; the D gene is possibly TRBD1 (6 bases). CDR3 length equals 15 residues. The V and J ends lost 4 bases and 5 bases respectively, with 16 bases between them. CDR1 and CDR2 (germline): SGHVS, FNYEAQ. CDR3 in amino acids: CASSSITGYGDTQYF. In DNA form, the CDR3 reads TGTGCCAGCAGCTCCATTACAGGGTATGGAGATACGCAGTATTTT.

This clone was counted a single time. In DNA form, the CDR3 reads TGTGCCAGTACCTCGGGGGGGATCACTGAAGCTTTCTTT. Its protein product is CASTSGGITEAFF. The chain carries TRBV2 and TRBJ1-1; perhaps TRBD1 as D (5 bases). The V gene lost 9 bases and the J gene lost 4 bases, with 15 bases spanning the gap. Germline CDR1 reads SNHLY; CDR2 reads FYNNEI. This CDR3 is built from 13 residues.

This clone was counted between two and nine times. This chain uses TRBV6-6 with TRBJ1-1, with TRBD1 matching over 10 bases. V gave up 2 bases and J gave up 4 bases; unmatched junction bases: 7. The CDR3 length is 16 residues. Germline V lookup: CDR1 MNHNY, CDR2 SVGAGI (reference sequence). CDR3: CASSYPSGDRGTEAFF. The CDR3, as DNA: TGTGCCAGCAGTTACCCGAGCGGGGACAGGGGCACTGAAGCTTTCTTT.